Here is one TCR beta chain with its context. Antigen specificity is unknown. The assay was immunoSEQ multiplex PCR, and TCRdb's table has in-frame clones only and misses some. The sample contains about 350,000 clones, 75% to 90% of which appear only once. This specimen belongs to a study of Ad26.COV2.S vaccination and SARS-CoV-2 variants. Study context: Once or twice, 56 days apart, Ad26.COV2.S was delivered intramuscularly.

Treatment indicated: some 19 received Ad26.COV2.S at low or high dose, single or two shots; about 5 received placebo; per-sample allocation not given. After the first vaccine or placebo injection, samples were drawn on day 63. An adult aged 18-55 years in Boston served as the donor. Study-level points and caveats: Substantial post-vaccination breadth of spike-specific CD8+ and CD4+ T cell responses was reported.

The CDR3 covers 16 residues. CDR1 MGHRA and CDR2 YSYEKL come from the germline V gene. V was clipped by 2 bases and J by 5 bases; unmatched bases: 10. Sample: peripheral blood, taken in a trial of Ad26.COV2.S vaccine versus placebo. This TCR came from a person between 18 and 65 years old who received the Ad26.COV2.S COVID-19 vaccine or a placebo. J is TRBJ2-7 and V is TRBV4-1; 9 bases match TRBD1. CDR3 nucleotides: TGCGCCAGCAGCCAACCAGGCCCGGGACAGGGTAACGAGCAGTACTTC. This encodes CASSQPGPGQGNEQYF.